This T cell receptor (beta chain) stems from a study of shared clonotypes between healthy human individuals. About this clone: The antigen is undetermined.

Regarding the study as a whole: Rarefaction indicated that sorted-subset sequencing remained incomplete although depth was large.

Execution of the assay was at deep level. Sequencing used immunoSEQ multiplex PCR; TCRdb keeps in-frame clones, though not all of them. Of 1 million to 1.3 million clones in the sample, 78% were seen once. Sequenced sample: memory CD4+ T cells from PBMCs. Subset of the sample: CD45RA-negative fraction. The TCR comes from a man in his late teens or twenties in good health. Some clones in this sample may be carry-over from other donors' samples.

Here the CDR3 DNA reads TGTGCCAGCAGCCCCGGACAGGGCCGGGATGGCTACACCTTC. Its translation is CASSPGQGRDGYTF. V and J are TRBV5-4 and TRBJ1-2; 8 bases line up with TRBD1. The V segment lost 4 bases and the J segment 6 bases; nucleotides outside the gene matches: 8. The CDR3 sequence is 14 residues long. Germline values: CDR1 SGHNT, CDR2 YYREEE (reference sequence).